The 30 T cell receptor beta chains given below trace back to one sample, sequenced in a study of blood T cells in healthy people across ages. PCR was performed a second time for roughly 7 to 12 cycles using a sample-barcoded 5' primer and a J-beta primer mix. TCRdb analysed the 5' RACE reads with MiXCR anew, one entry per CDR3 protein. Altogether 1.5 million to 2 million distinct CDR3 sequences are present, around 42% being singletons, with the ten largest covering 20% to 25%. The source material was blood. These receptors were taken from a human donor in good health.

Note on this clonotype: One end of the junction varies from germline; a read error may be responsible. The chain is built from TRBV7-9 and TRBJ2-1, with TRBD2 matching 12 bases. CDR1 and CDR2 from the germline V gene are SEHNR and FQNEAQ (reference sequence). There are 17 residues in the CDR3. The CDR3 region has the DNA TGCGCCAGCAGAGGCAGACTAGCGGGGGACTCCTACAATGAGCAGTTCTTC. This codes for CASRGRLAGDSYNEQFF. Based on the CDR3 plus reference TRBV7-9 and TRBJ2-1, the full variable domain is DTGVSQNPRHKITKRGQNVTFRCDPISEHNRLYWYRQTLGQGPEFLTYFQNEAQLEKSRLLSDRFSAERPKGSFSTLEIQRTEQGDSAMYLCASRGRLAGDSYNEQFFGPGTRLTVL.

The chain employs TRBV7-3 and TRBJ2-3, with 12 nucleotides matching TRBD1. CDR3 size: 16 residues. The junction had 7 bases not matched to a gene; V was cut back by 4 bases and J by 5 bases. Germline V gene sequence: CDR1 SGHTA, CDR2 FQGTGA. The CDR3 loop is CASSSGTGGLGDTQYF. For the CDR3, the DNA is TGTGCCAGCAGCTCAGGGACAGGGGGCTTGGGAGATACGCAGTATTTT.

This clonotype was recorded a few times. The rearrangement links TRBV25-1 to TRBJ1-5; no clear D gene. The CDR3 spans 15 residues. The germline CDR1 and CDR2 sequences are MGHDK and SYGVNS. V was pared by 2 bases and J by 4 bases, with 12 bases between. In DNA, the CDR3 is TGTGCCAGCAGTGAACCTGGCCAAGGTAATCAGCCCCAGCATTTT. This gives the protein CASSEPGQGNQPQHF.

This chain uses TRBV29-1 with TRBJ1-1, with no clear D. The germline V and J ends were trimmed by 4 bases and 3 bases, with 18 bases remaining between them. The CDR3 covers 15 residues. Per the germline V gene, CDR1 is SQVTM and CDR2 is ANQGSEA. CDR3 DNA: TGCAGCGTTGGAGATCGTATGGGAACTCACACTGAAGCTTTCTTT. Amino acid sequence: CSVGDRMGTHTEAFF.

DNA for the CDR3: TGTGCCAGCAGCATCAGGGTCGACTTACAGCCCCAGCATTTT. Amino acids: CASSIRVDLQPQHF. V gene TRBV7-2 combines with J gene TRBJ1-5; D possibly corresponds to TRBD1 (5 bases). Trimming shortened V by 5 bases and J by 7 bases, and 15 bases separated the two germline ends. There are 14 residues in the CDR3. Germline V gene lookup returns CDR1 SGHTA and CDR2 FQGNSA.

In this sample, this clonotype turned up a few times. The V gene is TRBV5-1, the J gene TRBJ2-3; D remains unclear. This CDR3 has 16 residues. V lost 0 bases, J lost 0 bases, and 11 bases lay in between. CDR1 SGHRS and CDR2 YFSETQ come from the germline V gene. CDR3 in amino acids: CASSLDGSTSTDTQYF. In nucleotides, the CDR3 is TGCGCCAGCAGCTTGGATGGGTCGACTAGCACAGATACGCAGTATTTT.

In this sample, this clonotype turned up a few times. The rearrangement links TRBV15 to TRBJ2-1; 9 nucleotides align to TRBD2. Germline V gene sequence: CDR1 LNHNV, CDR2 YYDKDF (reference sequence). The J segment lost 8 bases and the V segment lost 4 bases, leaving 9 bases of the junction unmatched. The CDR3 is made up of 15 amino acids. CDR3 DNA: TGTGCCACCAGCACCGGCGGGGGGGAATTCCATGAGCAGTTCTTC. Protein product: CATSTGGGEFHEQFF.

The chain couples TRBV7-9 to TRBJ1-2; TRBD1 agrees at 9 bases. Germline V gives CDR1 SEHNR, CDR2 FQNEAQ (reference sequence). The CDR3 has 15 residues. V dropped 5 bases and J dropped 1; count of bases not matched to a gene: 5. For the CDR3, the DNA is TGTGCCAGCAGCCTCCCGACAGGGGGTAACTATGGCTACACCTTC. Encoded protein: CASSLPTGGNYGYTF.

This clonotype turned up a few times. CDR3 region: CASSYSGFSGTGFDYEQYF. The DNA for the CDR3 is TGTGCCAGCAGTTACTCGGGTTTTTCTGGGACAGGGTTCGACTACGAGCAGTACTTC. The chain joins TRBV6-2 or TRBV6-3 to TRBJ2-4; 9 nucleotides agree with TRBD1. The J call may be wrong; the DNA end is better matched by TRBJ2-7. This CDR3 is built from 19 residues. Germline V gives CDR1 MNHEY, CDR2 SVGEGT.

This clonotype has only a few counts. The junction and the germline gene differ at one end; a read error may be behind it. The chain joins TRBV15 to TRBJ2-1; 7 bases align to TRBD2. Germline values: CDR1 LNHNV, CDR2 YYDKDF (reference sequence). The CDR3 is 15 residues long. The CDR3 here is CATSGDTRLANEQFF. DNA of the CDR3: TGTGCCACCAGCGGAGATACCCGACTAGCCAATGAGCAGTTCTTC.

This chain joins TRBV24-1 and TRBJ1-4, with TRBD1 matching 9 bases. This CDR3 has 17 amino acids. J gave up 7 bases and V 4 bases, and 12 bases lay outside the gene matches. The V gene's germline CDR1 is KGHDR and CDR2 SFDVKD. In nucleotides, the CDR3 is TGTGCCACCAGTGACCCTACAGGGGGCGAAGGAAGTGAAAAACTGTTTTTT. Protein sequence: CATSDPTGGEGSEKLFF.

The chain uses TRBV12-3 or TRBV12-4 and TRBJ2-1; TRBD1 aligns across 8 bases. Losses at the gene ends were 6 bases for V and 12 bases for J; bases not matched to a gene: 10. This CDR3 is 13 amino acids long. CDR3: CASSFRSTGAQFF. DNA of the CDR3: TGTGCCAGCAGCTTTAGATCGACAGGGGCGCAGTTCTTC.

The V and J genes are TRBV29-1 and TRBJ2-7; 10 nucleotides align to TRBD2. This CDR3 contains 13 residues. Germline values: CDR1 SQVTM, CDR2 ANQGSEA. V lost 4 bases, J lost 7 bases, and 7 bases stayed unmatched. The CDR3 bases are TGCAGCGTTGGCCAGCGGGGGGGAGGTGAGCAGTACTTC. Translating gives CSVGQRGGGEQYF.

V and J are TRBV27 and TRBJ2-1; 7 nucleotides agree with TRBD1. Germline loops: CDR1 MNHEY, CDR2 SMNVEV (reference sequence). This CDR3 is 17 amino acids long. V dropped 5 bases and J dropped 4; count of bases not matched to a gene: 14. The CDR3 here is CASSIDIQGWQYNEQFF. The CDR3 DNA reads as TGTGCCAGCAGTATAGACATACAGGGGTGGCAGTACAATGAGCAGTTCTTC.

This clonotype appeared a few times. This sequence joins TRBV6-1 and TRBJ2-7; TRBD1 is a possible D gene (5 bases). Trimming cost V 2 bases and J 3 bases, with 14 bases left between them. CDR3 length equals 15 residues. The V gene's germline CDR1 is MNHNS and CDR2 SASEGT. The CDR3: CASSELGASRYEQYF. The CDR3 region has the DNA TGTGCCAGCAGTGAATTAGGGGCCTCACGCTACGAGCAGTACTTC.

The V gene is TRBV20-1, the J gene TRBJ2-3, with TRBD2 matching 8 bases. The CDR3 sequence is 15 residues long. Germline lookup yields CDR1 DFQATT and CDR2 SNEGSKA (reference sequence). With 6 bases clipped from V and 2 bases from J, the junction kept 10 bases outside the gene matches. The CDR3 spells CSAPVPGLDTDTQYF. The DNA for the CDR3 is TGCAGTGCACCCGTCCCGGGACTAGACACAGATACGCAGTATTTT.

This clonotype was detected only a few times. The J gene is TRBJ1-2, the V gene TRBV6-1; no definite D call. CDR1 is MNHNS, CDR2 SASEGT, per germline. The CDR3 is 12 amino acids. The V end was cut by 5 bases, the J end by 5 bases, with 9 bases between. The CDR3 reads CASSREKYGYTF. As DNA, the CDR3 is TGTGCCAGCAGTAGGGAGAAATATGGCTACACCTTC.

The chain is built from TRBV6-2 or TRBV6-3 and TRBJ2-3, with TRBD1 matching over 7 bases. The germline gives CDR1 MNHEY, CDR2 SVGEGT. CDR3 length equals 15 residues. The V gene end was trimmed by 6 bases and the J gene end by 10 bases; junction bases not matched to a gene: 16. The CDR3 reads CASSPTDRKVIAQYF. The CDR3 DNA follows: TGTGCCAGCAGCCCAACGGACAGGAAGGTCATCGCGCAGTATTTT.

V usage is TRBV7-2 and J usage is TRBJ2-1, with 7 bases lining up with TRBD1. In germline, CDR1 is SGHTA, CDR2 FQGNSA. CDR3 length: 18 residues. Germline trimming cut 4 bases from V and 12 bases from J; bases unmatched to any gene: 24. CDR3 sequence reads: CASSSFFTRQGSKSGQFF. The CDR3 DNA reads TGTGCCAGCAGCTCCTTTTTCACGCGACAGGGTTCAAAAAGCGGGCAGTTCTTC.

This clonotype was observed at least ten times. The genes are TRBV6-1 and TRBJ2-7; weak D call: TRBD1 (5 bases). Germline CDR1 is MNHNS and CDR2 is SASEGT. Trimming removed 4 bases from V and 0 bases from J, with 7 bases in between. This CDR3 has 13 residues. The CDR3 loop reads CASSVRDSYEQYF. The DNA for the CDR3 is TGTGCCAGCAGTGTCAGGGACTCCTACGAGCAGTACTTC.

This rearrangement joins TRBV28 to TRBJ2-3; possible D gene TRBD2, 5 bases. Germline V gene lookup returns CDR1 MDHEN and CDR2 SYDVKM. This CDR3 comprises 13 residues. Deletions cut 8 bases from V and 1 base from J, with 10 bases between. The CDR3 DNA sequence: TGTGCCAGCCAATCCGGGGGCACAGATACGCAGTATTTT. This sequence encodes CASQSGGTDTQYF.

CDR3 DNA sequence: TGTGCCAGCAGCGTCCGGCCCACCCCCGCAGATACGCAGTATTTT. Translated, it gives CASSVRPTPADTQYF. This chain uses TRBV9 with TRBJ2-3; D remains ambiguous. Trimming removed 2 bases at V and 4 bases at J, with 14 bases between. CDR1 and CDR2 from the germline V gene are SGDLS and YYNGEE. This CDR3 is built from 15 residues.

This chain links TRBV11-1 with TRBJ1-2; TRBD1 is a possible D gene (6 bases). V was clipped by 6 bases and J by 4 bases, with 15 bases between them. The CDR3 totals 14 residues. Germline V gene sequence: CDR1 SGHAT, CDR2 FQDESV (reference sequence). DNA for the CDR3: TGTGCCAGCAGTCTGGGGGGCCCCACCTATGGCTACACCTTC. Its translation is CASSLGGPTYGYTF.

The chain links TRBV29-1 to TRBJ1-2; the D gene is possibly TRBD1 (6 bases). Germline V gene sequence: CDR1 SQVTM, CDR2 ANQGSEA. The CDR3 is 13 residues long. Trimming pared 3 bases from V and 7 bases from J, leaving 15 bases between. CDR3 loop: CSVEREGVSGYTF. CDR3 nucleotide sequence: TGCAGCGTTGAGAGGGAGGGGGTGAGTGGCTACACCTTC.

The gene calls are TRBV24-1 and TRBJ1-4; possible D gene TRBD1, 5 bases. Between the trimmed V and J ends, which lost 3 bases and 7 bases, there was a span of 11 bases. The CDR3 sequence is 14 residues long. CDR1 is KGHDR, CDR2 SFDVKD, per germline. CDR3 sequence (DNA): TGTGCCACCAGTGATACGCTGGGGGGTGAAAAACTGTTTTTT. It specifies CATSDTLGGEKLFF.

The table lists this clonotype with many counts. CDR3 in amino acids: CSATGGNYGYTF. CDR3 nucleotide sequence: TGCAGTGCTACGGGGGGTAACTATGGCTACACCTTC. This sequence joins TRBV20-1 and TRBJ1-2; TRBD1 is a possible D gene (5 bases). The V gene's germline CDR1 is DFQATT and CDR2 SNEGSKA (reference sequence). The CDR3 is 12 amino acids. V lost 4 bases to trimming and J lost 1 base, with 7 bases between them.

V gene TRBV29-1 combines with J gene TRBJ2-5; D gene unclear. Germline V gene sequence: CDR1 SQVTM, CDR2 ANQGSEA. The CDR3 extends over 12 amino acids. CDR3 sequence (DNA): TGCAACGCGTGTTGTTTCGAAGAGACCCAGTACTTC. Its protein is CNACCFEETQYF.

Only a few counts were recorded for this clonotype. V usage is TRBV7-2 and J usage is TRBJ1-2; 10 bases are shared with TRBD1. Per the germline V gene, CDR1 is SGHTA and CDR2 is FQGNSA. The ends lost 5 bases at V and 5 bases at J; junction bases unmatched: 11. The CDR3 spans 16 residues. CDR3 region: CASSAPGTGVTYGYTF. The CDR3 region has the DNA TGTGCCAGCAGCGCCCCAGGGACAGGGGTAACGTATGGCTACACCTTC.

The chain links TRBV12-3 or TRBV12-4 to TRBJ2-7; D might be TRBD2 (6 bases). This CDR3 contains 14 residues. The V end was cut by 10 bases, the J end by 0 bases, with 16 bases between. CDR3 bases: TGTGCCACTGGGGGGTCTTTGGGCTCCTACGAGCAGTACTTC. Translation: CATGGSLGSYEQYF.

V gene TRBV9 combines with J gene TRBJ2-1, with TRBD2 matching 10 bases. CDR1 and CDR2 (germline): SGDLS, YYNGEE. The CDR3 extends over 15 amino acids. The V segment lost 0 bases and the J segment 9 bases; nucleotides outside the gene matches: 6. The CDR3 region is CASSVGAGGSGEQFF. CDR3 in DNA: TGTGCCAGCAGCGTAGGAGCGGGGGGGTCCGGTGAGCAGTTCTTC.